This entry lists 2 T cell receptor beta chains sequenced from one sample in a study of T cells after posttransplantation cyclophosphamide. Assay: immunoSEQ multiplex PCR; the TCRdb copy retains only in-frame clones and omits some. The sample records about 9,200 clones, 89% being singletons. Sequenced material: memory CD4+ T cells sorted from PBMCs. These receptors were obtained from a woman aged 55 to 70 in good health, CMV-negative, and a related stem cell transplant donor.

J is TRBJ1-2 and V is TRBV11-2, with 9 bases that match TRBD1. CDR3 size: 19 residues. From germline, CDR1 is SGHAT and CDR2 FQNNGV. V was clipped by 2 bases and J by 0 bases; unmatched bases: 13. In nucleotides, the CDR3 is TGTGCCAGCAGCTTACGTGGAAGGACAGGGGAAATTCCTAACTATGGCTACACCTTC. It codes for CASSLRGRTGEIPNYGYTF.

This rearrangement joins TRBV30 to TRBJ1-3; the D gene is possibly TRBD1 (6 bases). The V gene lost 8 bases and the J gene lost 3 bases, with 11 bases spanning the gap. The V gene's germline CDR1 is GTSNPN and CDR2 SVGIG (reference sequence). CDR3 length: 12 residues. For the CDR3, the DNA is TGTGCCCTTACAGGGAATGGAAACACCATATATTTT. Residues: CALTGNGNTIYF.